Reported below is one T cell receptor beta chain. No antigen is known for it. The sample originates from a study of tumor-infiltrating lymphocytes in primary liver carcinoma. Study in general: Tumor stage was T1-T3 N0M0, and tumor size was about 4 to 11 cm across.

Study-level results: Less overlap was seen in tumor-adjacent and tumor-blood pairs than in tumor region pairs.

TCR beta cDNA was reverse-transcribed from roughly 520 ng of total RNA. The reaction used a constant-region primer and ProtoScript II reverse transcriptase. Sequencing libraries for TCR beta derived from three nested multiplex PCR rounds that used slightly modified ARM-PCR. The opening two PCR rounds, nine to eleven cycles each, paired TRBV1-TRBV30 forward primers with a C-beta reverse primer. From the multiplex PCR reads, TCRdb called clonotypes with MiXCR, one entry per CDR3 protein. Altogether roughly 78,000 distinct CDR3 sequences are present, around 75% being singletons, with the ten largest covering roughly 13%. Joint extraction of RNA and DNA used roughly 18-34 mg of bulk tissue that was unsorted. For each tumor, five separate regions were sampled. V gave up 6 bases and J gave up 7 bases; unmatched junction bases: 11. There are 14 residues in the CDR3. CDR1 and CDR2 (germline): SQVTM, ANQGSEA.

Sequencing input: liver tumor tissue from sampling region 4. The subset: tumor region T4, right-lateral pole. The J gene is TRBJ2-4, the V gene TRBV29-1; TRBD1 matches 8 bases. This clonotype originated in a woman aged 55-75 years with primary liver carcinoma and hepatitis B virus infection. The CDR3 nucleotides are TGCAGCGTCTGGACAGGGAGACAGGGGAACATTCAGTACTTC. Encoded protein: CSVWTGRQGNIQYF.